Shown below are 10 T cell receptor beta chains from a single sample sequenced in a study of lymphopenia after photon versus proton radiotherapy. Measured with immunoSEQ multiplex PCR; TCRdb has only the in-frame clones, and not every one. The top ten clones hold 4% to 5% of a sample with some 170,000 clones, about 85% of them seen once. The sample was peripheral blood, taken from a patient treated with photon-based radiotherapy. These receptors were collected from a man aged 50 or older with gastric cancer.

The J gene is TRBJ1-3, the V gene TRBV10-3; D possibly corresponds to TRBD1 (5 bases). Germline values: CDR1 ENHRY, CDR2 SYGVKD. This CDR3 contains 15 residues. The V end lost 7 bases, the J end lost 2 bases, and 15 bases lay between the germline ends. The DNA for the CDR3 is TGTGCCATCACGGCGGCAGGGTCGCCTGGAAACACCATATATTTT. This translates into CAITAAGSPGNTIYF.

This sequence joins TRBV10-3 and TRBJ1-1; D gene unclear. Germline CDR1 and CDR2: ENHRY and SYGVKD. Trimming cost V 5 bases and J 1 base, with 5 bases left between them. There are 12 residues in the CDR3. The CDR3 region has the DNA TGTGCCATCAGTTACGGGAACACTGAAGCTTTCTTT. It encodes CAISYGNTEAFF.

The J gene is TRBJ2-7, the V gene TRBV28; TRBD1 agrees at 10 bases. The CDR3 contains 15 residues. V lost 4 bases, J lost 2 bases, and 5 bases stayed unmatched. Germline V gives CDR1 MDHEN, CDR2 SYDVKM. The CDR3 coding sequence is TGTGCCAGCAGTTCCCGACAGGGGGCGACCTACGAGCAGTACTTC. This encodes CASSSRQGATYEQYF.

The CDR3 bases are TGTGCCAGCAGCCATGGGAGATTCTCCTACGAGCAGTACTTC. It encodes CASSHGRFSYEQYF. This chain links TRBV7-8 with TRBJ2-7; a possible D gene is TRBD2 (5 bases). This CDR3 has 14 amino acids. V was shortened by 5 bases and J by 0 bases, with 11 bases between the two germline ends. The germline CDR1 and CDR2 sequences are SGHVS and FQNEAQ.

This chain links TRBV19 with TRBJ1-5, with D possibly being TRBD1 (5 bases). V lost 8 bases and J 0 bases, leaving 23 bases between the germline ends. The CDR3 has 18 amino acids. Germline V CDR1 and CDR2: LNHDA, SQIVND (reference sequence). The CDR3 loop is CASVEGRSSFYSNQPQHF. The CDR3 coding sequence is TGTGCCAGTGTGGAGGGGAGATCCTCTTTTTATAGCAATCAGCCCCAGCATTTT.

The chain carries TRBV28 and TRBJ2-6; D uncertain. The V and J ends lost 4 bases and 0 bases respectively, with 10 bases between them. The CDR3 is 16 amino acids. CDR1 and CDR2 (germline): MDHEN, SYDVKM. DNA of the CDR3: TGTGCCAGCAGTTCCCCGGACGCCTCTGGGGCCAACGTCCTGACTTTC. Protein: CASSSPDASGANVLTF.

This clone appeared a single time. The chain is built from TRBV25-1 and TRBJ2-7, with D possibly called TRBD1 or TRBD2 (5 bases each). Germline loops: CDR1 MGHDK, CDR2 SYGVNS. Trimming removed 1 base at V and 3 bases at J, with 10 bases between. The CDR3 has 14 amino acids. Written as DNA, the CDR3 is TGTGCCAGCAGTGAATCGGGGACGAACTACGAGCAGTACTTC. Its translation: CASSESGTNYEQYF.

The rearrangement uses TRBV7-2 and TRBJ1-3; TRBD1 matches at 7 bases. Germline V gene data show CDR1 as SGHTA and CDR2 as FQGNSA. The CDR3 totals 15 residues. V was pared by 5 bases and J by 7 bases, with 11 bases of the junction left unmatched. The CDR3 here is CASSDNRGRGNTIYF. In DNA form, the CDR3 reads TGTGCCAGCAGCGATAACAGGGGCCGAGGGAACACCATATATTTT.

The V gene is TRBV2, the J gene TRBJ2-6; no clear D. Looked up from germline, CDR1 is SNHLY and CDR2 is FYNNEI. V lost 6 bases and J lost 0, with 12 bases in between. CDR3 length equals 16 residues. CDR3 bases: TGTGCCAGCAGAAATTTGAGCCCCTCTGGGGCCAACGTCCTGACTTTC. It yields the protein CASRNLSPSGANVLTF.

The CDR3: CASSFGQGRDEKLFF. CDR3 DNA: TGTGCCAGCAGCTTCGGACAGGGGCGAGATGAAAAACTGTTTTTT. This rearrangement joins TRBV11-2 to TRBJ1-4; 9 bases line up with TRBD1. With V trimmed by 3 bases and J by 6 bases, 5 bases remained unmatched. From germline, CDR1 is SGHAT and CDR2 FQNNGV. The CDR3 runs 15 residues.